A selection of T cell receptor beta chains follows, all from one sample in a study of CD4 T cells in relation to SARS-CoV-2 and coronaviruses. The antigens for these receptors are not known. The repertoire was sequenced with immunoSEQ multiplex PCR; TCRdb's copy has only in-frame clones and lacks some. The repertoire consists of around 15,000 clones, with roughly four fifths occurring once and the leading ten covering about two fifths. The material sequenced was CD4+ T cells from PBMCs, cultured in vitro. The receptors derive from a human donor in good health. Both conserved end residues are part of each CDR3. D genes are given only for firm matches.

>TRBV5-1|TRBJ2-2|NA
CASSLEGNTGELFF
TGCGCCAGCAGCTTAGAAGGGAACACCGGGGAGCTGTTTTTT
>TRBV7-9|TRBJ2-2|TRBD2
CASSLVWAGVTGELFF
TGTGCCAGCAGCTTAGTCTGGGCGGGAGTCACCGGGGAGCTGTTTTTT
>TRBV7-9|TRBJ1-5|NA
CASSLGGHGPQHF
TGTGCCAGCAGCTTAGGGGGGCATGGGCCCCAGCATTTT
>TRBV25-1|TRBJ1-6|NA
CASSEGSPPGSPLHF
TGTGCCAGCAGTGAAGGGTCACCGCCGGGATCACCCCTCCACTTT
>TRBV6-4|TRBJ1-2|TRBD1
CASKPGQGIGYGYTF
TGTGCCAGCAAACCGGGACAGGGTATCGGCTATGGCTACACCTTC
>TRBV14|TRBJ2-7|TRBD2
CASSQESGWGGYEQYF
TGTGCCAGCAGCCAAGAATCAGGCTGGGGGGGCTACGAGCAGTACTTC
>TRBV13|TRBJ2-7|TRBD1
CASSLSGQGSYEQYF
TGTGCCAGCAGCTTATCGGGACAGGGGAGCTACGAGCAGTACTTC
>TRBV5-8|TRBJ1-5|TRBD1
CASSPGTGGIQPQHF
TGTGCCAGCAGCCCCGGGACAGGGGGCATTCAGCCCCAGCATTTT
>TRBV5-6|TRBJ2-3|NA
CASSLGETDTQYF
TGTGCCAGCAGCTTGGGGGAAACAGATACGCAGTATTTT
>TRBV7-6|TRBJ1-2|NA
CASSSDGERGYTF
TGTGCCAGCAGCTCAGACGGAGAGCGGGGCTACACCTTC
>TRBV29-1|TRBJ2-7|NA
CSVRGSHYEQYF
TGCAGCGTTCGAGGGTCTCATTACGAGCAGTACTTC
>TRBV30|TRBJ2-5|TRBD2
CAWSAGLAGARETQYF
TGTGCCTGGAGCGCCGGACTAGCGGGAGCTCGAGAGACCCAGTACTTC
>TRBV27|TRBJ1-5|NA
CASRDTGLVNQPQHF
TGTGCCAGCAGAGATACAGGGTTGGTCAATCAGCCCCAGCATTTT
>TRBV6-1|TRBJ2-7|TRBD1
CASRAGGNEQYF
TGTGCCAGCAGAGCAGGGGGAAACGAGCAGTACTTC
>TRBV5-4|TRBJ1-3|TRBD1
CASSVSDRAGNTIYF
TGTGCCAGCAGCGTTTCTGACAGGGCCGGAAACACCATATATTTT
>TRBV23-1|TRBJ2-7|NA
CASGGTLNYEQYF
TGCGCCAGTGGCGGGACACTCAACTACGAGCAGTACTTC